The rows below give T cell receptor beta chains drawn from one sample of a study of CD8 T cells in ankylosing spondylitis. TCRdb passed the 5' RACE reads through MiXCR, listing each CDR3 protein once. Of about 240,000 distinct CDR3 sequences in the sample, around 7.8% are singletons; the top ten hold around 6.8%. Input material: blood, either unsorted or a sorted T cell fraction (not recorded which). These receptors all stem from a male donor with ankylosing spondylitis or in good health (not recorded which). The CDR3 runs from the conserved cysteine through the conserved F or W. A D gene is named only where the DNA matches it firmly. Clone sizes are given selectively: once, few, many, or a class where the clone is expanded.

V gene: TRBV7-2; D gene: TRBD1; J gene: TRBJ2-7; clone size: many; CDR3 protein: CASGTGVLNEQYF; CDR3 DNA: TGTGCCAGCGGGACAGGGGTACTTAACGAGCAGTACTTC
V gene: TRBV5-1; D gene: TRBD1; J gene: TRBJ2-5; clone size: many; CDR3 protein: CASSLGQGSETQYF; CDR3 DNA: TGCGCCAGCAGCTTGGGACAGGGCTCGGAGACCCAGTACTTC
V gene: TRBV15; D gene: TRBD2; J gene: TRBJ2-1; clone size: many; CDR3 protein: CATSGRLAVPYNEQFF; CDR3 DNA: TGTGCCACCAGCGGTCGACTAGCGGTCCCTTACAATGAGCAGTTCTTC
V gene: TRBV12-3/TRBV12-4; D gene: -; J gene: TRBJ2-6; clone size: many; CDR3 protein: CASSSGTFGANVLTF; CDR3 DNA: TGTGCCAGCAGTTCCGGGACGTTCGGGGCCAACGTCCTGACTTTC
V gene: TRBV12-3/TRBV12-4; D gene: -; J gene: TRBJ1-1; clone size: many; CDR3 protein: CASTRTTFEAFF; CDR3 DNA: TGTGCCAGCACCAGGACCACATTCGAAGCTTTCTTT
V gene: TRBV6-4; D gene: TRBD1; J gene: TRBJ1-1; clone size: many; CDR3 protein: CAPVAHRGFNTEAFF; CDR3 DNA: TGTGCCCCCGTGGCACACAGGGGATTCAACACTGAAGCTTTCTTT
V gene: TRBV11-2; D gene: -; J gene: TRBJ2-7; clone size: -; CDR3 protein: CASSQSSGTYEQYF; CDR3 DNA: TGTGCCAGCAGCCAATCCTCGGGGACCTACGAGCAGTACTTC
V gene: TRBV10-3; D gene: TRBD1; J gene: TRBJ2-5; clone size: many; CDR3 protein: CAISPGQTRESQYF; CDR3 DNA: TGTGCCATCAGTCCGGGACAGACAAGAGAGTCCCAGTACTTC
V gene: TRBV7-2; D gene: -; J gene: TRBJ1-2; clone size: many; CDR3 protein: CASSANRYTGYTF; CDR3 DNA: TGTGCCAGCAGCGCCAATAGATACACTGGCTACACCTTC
V gene: TRBV7-8; D gene: TRBD1; J gene: TRBJ2-7; clone size: many; CDR3 protein: CASSLASGQGAYEQYF; CDR3 DNA: TGTGCCAGCAGCTTAGCGTCGGGACAGGGGGCTTACGAGCAGTACTTC
V gene: TRBV12-3/TRBV12-4; D gene: -; J gene: TRBJ2-1; clone size: many; CDR3 protein: CASSFPAGEGDEQFF; CDR3 DNA: TGTGCCAGCAGTTTCCCCGCAGGGGAAGGCGATGAGCAGTTCTTC
V gene: TRBV20-1; D gene: -; J gene: TRBJ2-4; clone size: many; CDR3 protein: CSPTPSIAKNIQYF; CDR3 DNA: TGCAGCCCTACTCCCTCGATCGCCAAAAACATTCAGTACTTC
V gene: TRBV4-2; D gene: -; J gene: TRBJ2-5; clone size: few; CDR3 protein: CASSPGGGMNQETQYF; CDR3 DNA: TGTGCCAGCAGCCCCGGGGGCGGGATGAACCAAGAGACCCAGTACTTC
V gene: TRBV9; D gene: -; J gene: TRBJ2-3; clone size: many; CDR3 protein: CASSETGFTVTDTQYF; CDR3 DNA: TGTGCCAGCAGCGAGACAGGTTTTACAGTCACAGATACGCAGTATTTT
V gene: TRBV20-1; D gene: TRBD2; J gene: TRBJ2-5; clone size: many; CDR3 protein: CSARDRLAEETQYF; CDR3 DNA: TGCAGTGCTAGAGATCGACTAGCAGAAGAGACCCAGTACTTC
V gene: TRBV4-3; D gene: -; J gene: TRBJ2-1; clone size: -; CDR3 protein: CASSQGAGTYNEQFF; CDR3 DNA: TGCGCCAGCAGCCAAGGAGCAGGGACCTACAATGAGCAGTTCTTC
V gene: TRBV7-9; D gene: -; J gene: TRBJ2-1; clone size: few; CDR3 protein: CASSSGGLRNEQFF; CDR3 DNA: TGTGCCAGCAGCTCAGGTGGACTAAGGAATGAGCAGTTCTTC
V gene: TRBV20-1; D gene: -; J gene: TRBJ2-3; clone size: few; CDR3 protein: CSARGLSASASTDTQYF; CDR3 DNA: TGCAGTGCTAGAGGGTTATCAGCTAGCGCTAGCACAGATACGCAGTATTTT
V gene: TRBV12-3/TRBV12-4; D gene: -; J gene: TRBJ1-3; clone size: many; CDR3 protein: CASQGAGNTIYF; CDR3 DNA: TGTGCCAGCCAGGGCGCTGGAAACACCATATATTTT
V gene: TRBV20-1; D gene: -; J gene: TRBJ2-1; clone size: many; CDR3 protein: CSARDRPSLAANNEQFF; CDR3 DNA: TGCAGTGCTAGAGACAGACCCTCCTTAGCGGCCAACAATGAGCAGTTCTTC
V gene: TRBV2; D gene: TRBD1; J gene: TRBJ2-1; clone size: many; CDR3 protein: CASKRQGRNEQFF; CDR3 DNA: TGTGCCAGCAAGAGACAGGGCAGGAATGAGCAGTTCTTC
V gene: TRBV28; D gene: -; J gene: TRBJ2-7; clone size: many; CDR3 protein: CAIRPALSYEQYF; CDR3 DNA: TGTGCCATCCGACCGGCACTATCCTACGAGCAGTACTTC
V gene: TRBV12-3/TRBV12-4; D gene: -; J gene: TRBJ2-3; clone size: many; CDR3 protein: CASSRGLDTDTQYF; CDR3 DNA: TGTGCCAGCAGCCGAGGACTGGACACAGATACGCAGTATTTT
V gene: TRBV20-1; D gene: -; J gene: TRBJ1-6; clone size: many; CDR3 protein: CSARDNGRNSPLHF; CDR3 DNA: TGCAGTGCTAGAGATAACGGGCGTAATTCACCCCTCCACTTT
V gene: TRBV7-2; D gene: -; J gene: TRBJ1-2; clone size: many; CDR3 protein: CASSLGRASYGYTF; CDR3 DNA: TGTGCCAGCAGCTTAGGAAGGGCTAGCTATGGCTACACCTTC
V gene: TRBV11-1; D gene: TRBD2; J gene: TRBJ2-1; clone size: few; CDR3 protein: CASSLMGGGLAGEKEQFF; CDR3 DNA: TGTGCCAGCAGCTTGATGGGTGGAGGACTAGCGGGAGAAAAGGAGCAGTTCTTC
V gene: TRBV7-3; D gene: -; J gene: TRBJ2-2; clone size: -; CDR3 protein: CASSSFGPSGELFF; CDR3 DNA: TGTGCCAGCAGCTCCTTCGGGCCGTCCGGGGAGCTGTTTTTT